The next 5 T cell receptor beta chains were all read from a single sample in a study of post-analysis software for immune sequencing data. Study results and limitations: The study found TRBV5-6, TRBV5-1 and TRBV20-1 among five TRBV segments more frequent in patients than controls.

Unique molecular identifiers were carried by the TCR beta cDNA libraries. TCRdb passed the PCR reads through MiXCR, listing each CDR3 protein once. The data hold roughly 400,000 distinct CDR3 sequences, with approximately 42% observed a single time. For these receptors, no antigen is known. The specimen was blood. These receptors all stem from a girl aged 2 to 9 with multiple sclerosis.

The chain is built from TRBV6-5 and TRBJ2-3; 7 bases agree with TRBD1. Looked up from germline, CDR1 is MNHEY and CDR2 is SVGAGI. The V segment lost 5 bases and the J segment 1 base; nucleotides outside the gene matches: 9. This CDR3 contains 16 residues. DNA of the CDR3: TGTGCCAGCAGTCCGAACCGGGACAGCCGCACAGATACGCAGTATTTT. Protein product: CASSPNRDSRTDTQYF.

The V call is TRBV9, the J call TRBJ2-7, with unresolved D. The V and J ends lost 0 bases and 0 bases respectively, with 16 bases between them. The CDR3 totals 17 residues. Germline values: CDR1 SGDLS, CDR2 YYNGEE. CDR3 protein: CASSVAGLVYSSYEQYF. For the CDR3, the DNA is TGTGCCAGCAGCGTAGCGGGCCTTGTTTATAGCTCCTACGAGCAGTACTTC.

The rearrangement links TRBV20-1 to TRBJ2-3; 9 positions agree with TRBD1. Germline V gene lookup returns CDR1 DFQATT and CDR2 SNEGSKA (reference sequence). The CDR3 consists of 12 residues. V was clipped by 5 bases and J by 3 bases; unmatched bases: 0. The CDR3 bases are TGCAGTGCTGGACAGGGGACAGATACGCAGTATTTT. Protein product: CSAGQGTDTQYF.

This clonotype was seen repeatedly, ten times or more. The rearrangement uses TRBV20-1 and TRBJ2-7; D call uncertain. The germline V and J ends were trimmed by 2 bases and 0 bases, with 5 bases remaining between them. Looked up from germline, CDR1 is DFQATT and CDR2 is SNEGSKA (reference sequence). The CDR3 is 12 residues long. CDR3 DNA sequence: TGCAGTGCTAGACCTATCTCCTACGAGCAGTACTTC. Its translation: CSARPISYEQYF.

This clonotype was counted only a few times. This chain links TRBV6-1 with TRBJ2-7; 8 bases are shared with TRBD2. This CDR3 has 16 amino acids. The junction had 5 bases not matched to a gene; V was cut back by 1 base and J by 0 bases. Germline lookup yields CDR1 MNHNS and CDR2 SASEGT. The CDR3 coding sequence is TGTGCCAGCAGTGAAGTGTTCGGGAGGGGCTCCTACGAGCAGTACTTC. Protein: CASSEVFGRGSYEQYF.